These T cell receptor beta chains were read from a single sample in a study of PD-1 blockade in classical Hodgkin lymphoma. Using immunoSEQ multiplex PCR, the repertoire was profiled, and TCRdb retains in-frame clones only, with some absent. Here the sample spans 37,000 or so clones, 80% to 90% being singletons. Sequencing used peripheral blood mononuclear cells (PBMCs), obtained before the second cycle of nivolumab. These receptors came from a human donor with classical Hodgkin lymphoma. CDR3s include the opening cysteine and the closing phenylalanine or tryptophan. The D gene is left open where the match is weak.

TRBJ2-3	NA	TRBV6-5	CASRRDKIDPDTQYF
TRBJ2-3	NA	TRBV18	CASSPRGTDTQYF
TRBJ1-1	TRBD1	TRBV13	CASSLGGGPTEAFF
TRBJ1-5	NA	TRBV18	CASSPLEGQPQHF
TRBJ2-2	NA	TRBV10-1	CASSESSARRGGELFF
TRBJ2-3	NA	TRBV6-4	CASSDSPLTTDTQYF
TRBJ1-2	TRBD1	TRBV19	CASSRDRGDYGYTF
TRBJ2-1	NA	TRBV20-1	CITGRGGEQFF
TRBJ1-2	NA	TRBV7-8	CASSSQRVVNYGYTF
TRBJ1-1	NA	TRBV15	CATRRTEMNTEAFF
TRBJ2-1	TRBD1	TRBV10-3	CAISHDRGHYNEQFF
TRBJ1-2	NA	TRBV6-6	CASRRGQPYGYTF
TRBJ2-7	NA	TRBV5-5	CASSFGERLSSYEQYF
TRBJ2-4	NA	TRBV28	CASSNPGERKNIQYF
TRBJ2-7	TRBD2	TRBV10-2	CASKLAGPYEQYF
TRBJ1-1	NA	TRBV4-1	CASSQDHRILNTEAFF
TRBJ2-3	NA	TRBV4-2	CASSQVEKPRTDTQYF
TRBJ2-7	TRBD2	TRBV7-6	CASSLSVASGNYEQYF
TRBJ2-3	NA	TRBV28	CASSFRSVFRTDTQYF
NA	TRBD2	TRBV5-1	CASYRGTSASYEQYF
TRBJ2-4	NA	TRBV2	CASLDRKNIQYF
TRBJ2-1	TRBD2	TRBV18	CASSPRLGGTAYNEQFF
TRBJ1-5	NA	TRBV7-9	CASSPGPFNQPQHF
TRBJ2-2	NA	TRBV6-4	CASSDSVEGAGELFF
TRBJ2-1	NA	TRBV7-9	CASRRLEINEQFF
TRBJ2-3	NA	TRBV5-1	CASSLGERDTQYF
TRBJ2-5	NA	TRBV11-1	CASSLEAVNWATRGETQYF
TRBJ2-3	NA	TRBV5-1	CASRGLLGGDTQYF
TRBJ2-3	NA	TRBV20-1	CSASSTRGQYF
TRBJ1-4	NA	TRBV11-3	CASSTRGATNEKLFF
TRBJ2-7	NA	TRBV5-8	CASSKERAGSYEQYF
TRBJ1-2	TRBD1	TRBV13	CASSPYLDRGYGYTF
TRBJ2-1	NA	TRBV10-1	CASSRTGYNEQFF
TRBJ1-2	NA	TRBV6-5	CASSYHSEETF
TRBJ1-1	NA	TRBV7-8	CASSPQGTEAFF
TRBJ1-2	TRBD1	TRBV29-1	CSAGQGDYGYTF
TRBJ2-1	TRBD2	TRBV11-3	CASSPGPKGLAGASNEQFF
TRBJ2-6	NA	TRBV6-6	CASSYTPGANVLTF
TRBJ2-7	TRBD2	TRBV6-1	CASSELAGVSYEQYF
TRBJ1-5	TRBD1	TRBV25-1	CASSGQGGQPQHF
TRBJ2-3	NA	TRBV28	CASSLLLGYTDTQYF
TRBJ2-2	NA	TRBV6-4	CASSSGSLTGELFF
TRBJ2-3	NA	TRBV11-2	CASSLRSLSADTQYF
TRBJ1-2	TRBD1	TRBV4-2	CASSQYLAGQGEFGYTF